This T cell receptor (beta chain) was observed in a study of glioma-infiltrating T cells. V dropped 7 bases and J dropped 9; count of bases not matched to a gene: 14. This CDR3 spans 14 amino acids. CDR1 is MNHEY and CDR2 is SMNVEV in the germline V gene (reference sequence). Using RNA template, CDR3s of TCR alpha and beta were amplified with iRepertoire arm-PCR. One entry per CDR3 protein, called by TCRdb with MiXCR from the multiplex PCR reads. The data contain a few hundred thousand distinct CDR3 sequences, roughly 41% of them seen just once; the ten biggest clones take up about 11%. This TCR derives from a human donor with low-grade glioma or glioblastoma, undergoing nonglioma brain surgery, or in good health (not recorded which). The chain has TRBV27 and TRBJ1-2, with TRBD1 matching over 7 bases. Input material: glioma tissue, nonneoplastic brain tissue, or PBMCs (not recorded which). The CDR3 nucleotides read TGTGCCAGCATCCGCGCCGACAGGGTATATTGCTACACCTTC. This translates into CASIRADRVYCYTF.